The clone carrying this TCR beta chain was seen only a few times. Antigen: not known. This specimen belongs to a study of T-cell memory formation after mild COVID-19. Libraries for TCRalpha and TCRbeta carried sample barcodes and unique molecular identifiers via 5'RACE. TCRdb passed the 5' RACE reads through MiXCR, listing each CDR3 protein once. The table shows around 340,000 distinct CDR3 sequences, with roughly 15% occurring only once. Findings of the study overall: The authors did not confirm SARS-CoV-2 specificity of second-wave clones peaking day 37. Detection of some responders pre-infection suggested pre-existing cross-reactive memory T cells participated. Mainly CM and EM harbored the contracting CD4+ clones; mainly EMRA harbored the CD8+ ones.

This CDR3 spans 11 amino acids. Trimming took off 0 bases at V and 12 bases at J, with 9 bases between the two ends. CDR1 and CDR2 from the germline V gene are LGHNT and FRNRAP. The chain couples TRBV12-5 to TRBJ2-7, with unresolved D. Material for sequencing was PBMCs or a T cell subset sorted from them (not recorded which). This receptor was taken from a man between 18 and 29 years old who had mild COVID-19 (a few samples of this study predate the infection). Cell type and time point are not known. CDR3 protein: CASGLVLGLYF. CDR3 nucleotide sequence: TGTGCTAGTGGTTTGGTTTTAGGGCTGTACTTC.